The sequence of this TCR beta chain was determined in a study of shared clonotypes between healthy human individuals. Study outcomes and limitations: The study sampled only blood, and tissue repertoires likely differ.

The CDR3 length is 17 residues. Germline V gene data show CDR1 as KGHSH and CDR2 as LQKENI. The V segment lost 1 base and the J segment 2 bases; nucleotides outside the gene matches: 10. Turning to this clone: Its antigen is still unknown.

Caucasian adults residing in Nashville, Tennessee made up all the donors. TCRdb's copy holds only in-frame clones and misses some; the assay was immunoSEQ multiplex PCR. The repertoire holds about 1.5 million clones, with around 97% as singletons. The TCR comes from a man aged 25 to 45 in good health. The chain is built from TRBV18 and TRBJ2-5; 7 nucleotides line up with TRBD1. Sequenced material: naive CD4+ T cells sorted from blood. Subset of the sample: CD45RA+ positively selected. This CDR3 is CASSPLPDRTKQETQYF. In DNA form, the CDR3 reads TGTGCCAGCTCACCACTTCCGGACAGGACAAAACAAGAGACCCAGTACTTC.